A single sample is the source of the 24 T cell receptor beta chains below, sequenced in a study of Tregs in tolerant kidney transplant recipients. Profiled with immunoSEQ multiplex PCR; TCRdb holds only in-frame clones, not every one. The specimen's table records about 33,000 clones. The sequences come from CD8+ T cells from blood, collected before the transplant. These receptors all stem from a human donor who received a combined kidney and bone marrow transplant.

CDR3 amino acids: CASSSDGVNQPQHF. CDR3 bases read: TGTGCCAGCAGCTCCGACGGGGTCAATCAGCCC. This chain connects TRBV5-6 to TRBJ1-5; D unclear. The read gets to within 3 residues of the CDR3 end, and the germline J gene fills in the rest. This CDR3 is built from 14 residues. V shed 3 bases and J shed 3 bases, with 10 bases lying between them. In germline, CDR1 is SGHDT, CDR2 YYEEEE.

Comment on this clone: The CDR3 extends 3 residues past the end of the read, so its final part is completed from the germline J gene. V usage is TRBV6-2 or TRBV6-3 and J usage is TRBJ2-3, with 8 bases aligning to TRBD2. The germline V gene encodes CDR1 MNHEY and CDR2 SVGEGT. The CDR3 totals 14 residues. J lost 1 base, V lost 5 bases, and 2 bases had no gene match. CDR3 DNA (partial): TGTGCCAGCAGTAGCGGGAGTGGCACAGATACG. Protein sequence: CASSSGSGTDT. The complete CDR3 protein is CASSSGSGTDTQYF.

On this clone itself: The read falls 3 residues short of the CDR3 end, and the missing part is taken from the germline J gene. V is TRBV19 and J is TRBJ2-1, with 7 nucleotides matching TRBD2. After removal of 6 bases from V and 8 bases from J, the junction contained 10 bases not matched to a gene. CDR3 length: 14 residues. Germline CDR1 and CDR2: LNHDA and SQIVND (reference sequence). CDR3 DNA (partial): TGTGCCAGTAGCGCTAGCGGTGACGCCTATGAG. This codes for CASSASGDAYE. The entire CDR3 sequence reads CASSASGDAYEQFF.

Worth noting for this clone: From the germline J gene comes the end of the CDR3, since the read stops 3 residues before it. This chain links TRBV19 with TRBJ2-2; 7 positions agree with TRBD1. The CDR3 is made up of 15 amino acids. Germline lookup yields CDR1 LNHDA and CDR2 SQIVND (reference sequence). J was trimmed by 6 bases and V by 4 bases; bases with no gene match: 8. The CDR3 DNA, read in part, is TGTGCCAGTAGTACCCCGACAGGGCTACCCGGGGAG. Translated, it gives CASSTPTGLPGE. The whole CDR3 region reads CASSTPTGLPGELFF.

Comments on this clone: The read gets to within 3 residues of the CDR3 end, and the germline J gene fills in the rest. The chain is built from TRBV5-1 and TRBJ1-5, with D tentatively TRBD1 (6 bases). V gave up 0 bases and J gave up 7 bases, with 11 bases separating them. The CDR3 has 14 amino acids. Per germline, CDR1 SGHRS and CDR2 YFSETQ. Incomplete CDR3 DNA: TGCGCCAGCAGCTTGGTGGCAGGGGACCAGCCC. Translating it yields CASSLVAGDQP. From start to end, the CDR3 is CASSLVAGDQPQHF.

On this clone itself: The CDR3 goes on 3 residues after the read ends, and that part is filled in from the germline J gene. The V call is TRBV5-6, the J call TRBJ1-1; unclear D gene. The CDR3 spans 11 residues. Germline V gene data show CDR1 as SGHDT and CDR2 as YYEEEE. The V and J ends lost 2 bases and 5 bases respectively, with 4 bases between them. CDR3 sequence reads: CASSLGTEAFF. The CDR3 bases that were read are TGTGCCAGCAGCTTAGGGACTGAA.

As regards this clone: Read coverage stops 3 residues before the CDR3 terminus; the germline J gene supplies the remainder. J is TRBJ1-1 and V is TRBV30; unclear D gene. The CDR3 contains 12 residues. The ends were cut back, 0 bases at V and 1 base at J, with 3 bases in the middle. The germline gives CDR1 GTSNPN, CDR2 SVGIG (reference sequence). The CDR3 DNA, read in part, is TGTGCCTGGAGTGTCGGGAACACTGAA. Residues: CAWSVGNTE. The full CDR3 protein reads CAWSVGNTEAFF.

With respect to this clone: The observed sequence ends 3 residues before the CDR3 terminus, with the missing tail filled in from the germline J gene. The chain links TRBV5-4 to TRBJ1-1; TRBD1 might be the D (5 bases). Deletions cut 5 bases from V and 4 bases from J, with 15 bases between. Germline CDR1 SGHNT, CDR2 YYREEE (reference sequence). CDR3 length: 14 residues. The CDR3 DNA, read in part, is TGTGCCAGCAGTTTTCTCGGGGGAGGCACTGAA. It is translated as CASSFLGGGTE. The whole CDR3 reads CASSFLGGGTEAFF.

On this clone itself: The read stops 3 residues short of the end of the CDR3; the missing end is completed from the germline J gene. V and J are TRBV6-2 or TRBV6-3 and TRBJ2-3, with D unresolved. Germline lookup yields CDR1 MNHEY and CDR2 SVGEGT. The ends were cut back, 7 bases at V and 5 bases at J, with 19 bases in the middle. The CDR3 covers 15 residues. CDR3 region: CASTPLREPLDTQYF. The sequenced part of the CDR3 DNA is TGTGCCAGCACCCCACTGAGAGAGCCGCTAGATACG.

As concerns this clone: The read ends 3 residues early relative to the CDR3; the germline J gene fills the gap. The chain has TRBV7-9 and TRBJ2-5; D remains ambiguous. The ends were cut back, 5 bases at V and 2 bases at J, with 15 bases in the middle. Germline-derived CDR1 and CDR2 are SEHNR and FQNEAQ (reference sequence). CDR3 length equals 15 residues. The CDR3 sequence is CASSPRLLGQETQYF. The DNA read from the CDR3 is TGTGCCAGCAGCCCCCGACTGTTAGGACAAGAGACC.

With respect to this clone: The DNA ends 3 residues before the CDR3 does, and the rest of the CDR3 is filled in from the germline J gene. This chain connects TRBV6-2 or TRBV6-3 to TRBJ1-1; 12 nucleotides line up with TRBD1. Germline CDR1 is MNHEY and CDR2 is SVGEGT. The V gene end was trimmed by 2 bases and the J gene end by 6 bases; junction bases not matched to a gene: 1. The CDR3 covers 14 residues. CDR3 bases read: TGTGCCAGCAGTTACGGGACAGGGGGCCCTGAA. Translation gives CASSYGTGGPE. From start to end, the CDR3 is CASSYGTGGPEAFF.

Turning to this clone: With the read ending 3 residues before the CDR3 end, the germline J gene is used to fill in that end. This rearrangement joins TRBV10-1 to TRBJ2-2; perhaps TRBD1 as D (12 bases). The CDR3 sequence is 19 residues long. CDR1 and CDR2 from the germline V gene are WNHNN and SYGVQD (reference sequence). Trimming took 4 bases from V and 4 from J, leaving 25 bases between them. The CDR3 DNA, read in part, is TGCGCCAGCAGTGCCAGGGACAGGGGGCTAGCGGGAGGCACCGGGGAG. As protein: CASSARDRGLAGGTGE. The whole CDR3 sequence is CASSARDRGLAGGTGELFF.

Turning to this clone: The read ends 3 residues shy of where the CDR3 ends; the end is completed using the germline J gene. This chain connects TRBV7-7 to TRBJ1-2, with 8 bases fitting TRBD1. CDR1 is SSHAT and CDR2 is FNYEAQ in the germline V gene (reference sequence). This CDR3 comprises 18 residues. V was clipped by 1 base and J by 2 bases; unmatched bases: 12. Incomplete CDR3 DNA: TGTGCCAGCAGCTTAGAAACCGGGACAGGCATACCAAACTATGGC. This translates into CASSLETGTGIPNYG. The whole CDR3 protein is CASSLETGTGIPNYGYTF.

This clone is identified as medium-sized from frequency. The read terminates 3 residues ahead of where the CDR3 ends, so the germline J gene completes it. The chain uses TRBV6-1 and TRBJ1-4, with a weak D call TRBD1 (5 bases). V lost 1 base and J lost 4, with 13 bases in between. Germline lookup yields CDR1 MNHNS and CDR2 SASEGT. CDR3 length: 16 amino acids. CDR3: CASSEEAGQVNEKLFF. The CDR3 DNA, read in part, is TGTGCCAGCAGTGAAGAGGCAGGGCAAGTTAATGAAAAA.

As regards this clone: The CDR3 end is not reached by the read, which stops 3 residues before it; the germline J gene fills it in. The chain employs TRBV7-9 and TRBJ1-1, with D perhaps matching TRBD1 (6 bases). The CDR3 consists of 15 residues. Germline V gene data show CDR1 as SEHNR and CDR2 as FQNEAQ (reference sequence). Trimming cost V 6 bases and J 4 bases, with 18 bases left between them. The CDR3 DNA, read in part, is TGTGCCAGCAGTTCTGACAGGTCCCCGGTCACTGAA. Its translation: CASSSDRSPVTE. The whole CDR3 sequence reads CASSSDRSPVTEAFF.

The part of the CDR3 DNA that was read is TGTGCCCACAGGGTTACCGGGGAG. Its translation: CAHRVTGE. The CDR3 reads in full as CAHRVTGELFF. This sequence joins TRBV7-9 and TRBJ2-2, with TRBD1 as a possible D gene (6 bases). The CDR3 is cut off 3 residues early in the read; its end comes from the germline J gene. Trimming shortened V by 11 bases and J by 5 bases, and 9 bases separated the two germline ends. Germline V gene lookup returns CDR1 SEHNR and CDR2 FQNEAQ (reference sequence). CDR3 length equals 11 residues.

Worth noting for this clone: The read gets to within 3 residues of the CDR3 end, and the germline J gene fills in the rest. This chain uses TRBV7-6 with TRBJ2-3; TRBD2 matches 10 bases. CDR3 length equals 16 residues. Trimming cost V 5 bases and J 0 bases; bases outside gene matches: 5. The V gene's germline CDR1 is SGHVS and CDR2 FNYEAQ. The CDR3 loop reads CASSPRTSGSTDTQYF. CDR3 DNA (partial): TGTGCCAGCAGCCCCCGGACTAGCGGAAGCACAGATACG.

Worth noting for this clone: The CDR3 end lies 3 residues beyond the end of the read and is filled in from the germline J gene. This sequence joins TRBV13 and TRBJ2-7, with 9 bases that match TRBD1. V shed 4 bases, J shed 4 bases, and the junction held 11 bases outside the gene matches. The V gene's germline CDR1 is PRHDT and CDR2 FYEKMQ (reference sequence). The CDR3 runs to 16 residues. The CDR3 bases that were read are TGTGCCAGCAGCTATCCTACCGGGACAGGGTCGTACGAG. The encoded protein is CASSYPTGTGSYE. The whole CDR3 protein is CASSYPTGTGSYEQYF.

As concerns this clone: The read ends 3 residues early relative to the CDR3; the germline J gene fills the gap. This chain links TRBV6-2 or TRBV6-3 with TRBJ1-5, with TRBD1 matching over 8 bases. V shed 0 bases and J 2 bases; nucleotides not matched to a gene: 6. This CDR3 spans 17 amino acids. Germline lookup yields CDR1 MNHEY and CDR2 SVGEGT. The covered CDR3 bases are TGTGCCAGCAGTTACTCCCTCGACAGGGGTCGCAATCAGCCC. Amino acids: CASSYSLDRGRNQP. The full CDR3 reads CASSYSLDRGRNQPQHF.

Regarding this clone: The sequence runs out 3 residues before the end of the CDR3; the remainder is reconstructed from the germline J gene. The genes are TRBV2 and TRBJ2-1; D unclear. CDR1 is SNHLY, CDR2 FYNNEI, per germline. The V end was cut by 4 bases, the J end by 7 bases, with 8 bases between. The length of the CDR3 is 12 residues. The sequenced CDR3 bases are TGTGCCAGCAGTGGAGCCTTGAATGAG. Translating it yields CASSGALNE. The full-length CDR3 reads as CASSGALNEQFF.

About this clone: The read is 3 residues too short to cover the CDR3 end, so that end is filled in from the germline J gene. The chain links TRBV6-1 to TRBJ1-4; 7 nucleotides agree with TRBD1. V shed 2 bases and J 9 bases; nucleotides not matched to a gene: 6. In germline, CDR1 is MNHNS, CDR2 SASEGT. This CDR3 is built from 14 residues. The sequenced part of the CDR3 DNA is TGTGCCAGCAGTGAAACAGGGGCCGTGAAAAAA. It translates to CASSETGAVKK. The CDR3 in its entirety is CASSETGAVKKLFF.

In the case of this clone: The DNA ends 3 residues before the CDR3 does, and the rest of the CDR3 is filled in from the germline J gene. The V gene is TRBV7-8, the J gene TRBJ1-1; D possibly corresponds to TRBD1 (6 bases). The CDR3 totals 13 residues. Trimming took off 5 bases at V and 5 bases at J, with 12 bases between the two ends. Germline V gene data show CDR1 as SGHVS and CDR2 as FQNEAQ. The part of the CDR3 DNA that was read is TGTGCCAGCAGCGTATCAGGGGAGACTGAA. Residues: CASSVSGETE. The entire CDR3 protein is CASSVSGETEAFF.

In regard to this clone: Read data end 3 residues before the CDR3 end; the end is taken from the germline J gene. The chain carries TRBV2 and TRBJ1-4; 10 bases are a match to TRBD1. Germline CDR1 is SNHLY and CDR2 is FYNNEI. The junction had 5 bases not matched to a gene; V was cut back by 6 bases and J by 7 bases. This CDR3 spans 14 amino acids. The covered CDR3 bases are TGTGCCAGCAGGGCCCGGGACAGGGGTGAAAAA. It yields the protein CASRARDRGEK. The whole CDR3 protein is CASRARDRGEKLFF. Full variable domain (missing parts from reference TRBV2 and TRBJ1-4): EPEVTQTPSHQVTQMGQEVILRCVPISNHLYFYWYRQILGQKVEFLVSFYNNEISEKSEIFDDQFSVERPDGSNFTLKIRSTKLEDSAMYFCASRARDRGEKLFFGSGTQLSVL.

Notes on this clone: The read finishes 3 residues shy of the CDR3 end, and the germline J gene is used to complete it. The chain carries TRBV19 and TRBJ2-1; D possibly corresponds to TRBD1 (5 bases). The CDR3 totals 17 residues. Trimming stripped 3 bases from V and 2 bases from J, with 17 bases between. CDR1 LNHDA and CDR2 SQIVND come from the germline V gene (reference sequence). CDR3 DNA, as far as it was read: TGTGCCAGTAGTATGATATTAGGGCAGGGCCCCTACAATGAG. Translation gives CASSMILGQGPYNE. The entire CDR3 is CASSMILGQGPYNEQFF.